This T cell receptor beta chain was recorded in a study of blood T cell repertoires in COVID-19. Authors' analysis steps: Amplified reference gene primers provided the basis for estimating nucleated cell counts. TCRdb keeps only in-frame clones here, not all; method: immunoSEQ multiplex PCR. V and J calls and clone size are those listed in that table; D and trimming were worked out from the DNA. The sample holds roughly 100,000 clones, about 87% seen once. CDR1 and CDR2 (germline): KGHDR, SFDVKD. V dropped 0 bases and J dropped 6; count of bases not matched to a gene: 6. This CDR3 contains 16 residues.

Sequencing used peripheral blood. This receptor was obtained from a man aged 50 or older with acute or convalescent COVID-19. The chain joins TRBV24-1 to TRBJ2-1; TRBD2 matches at 8 bases. In DNA, the CDR3 is TGTGCCACCAGTGATTTGGTGGGGAGCGGGGGCAATGAGCAGTTCTTC. This translates into CATSDLVGSGGNEQFF.